The entry that follows covers one TCR beta chain sequence. V was pared by 0 bases and J by 0 bases, with 12 bases of the junction left unmatched. Per the germline V gene, CDR1 is DFQATT and CDR2 is SNEGSKA (reference sequence). CDR3 length equals 20 residues. TCRdb redid the calling of the RT-PCR reads with MiXCR, one entry per CDR3 protein. This sample has about 700,000 distinct CDR3 sequences, with around 14% found just once. The clonotype originates from a female donor in good health, serving as a healthy control. The chain links TRBV20-1 to TRBJ1-5, with TRBD1 matching over 12 bases. Input material: memory CD4+ T cells from blood. DNA for the CDR3: TGCAGTGCTAGAGACCGGGACAGGGGGCAATTCCTATATAGCAATCAGCCCCAGCATTTT. Its protein product is CSARDRDRGQFLYSNQPQHF.